The 12 T cell receptor beta chains given below trace back to one sample, sequenced in a study of identical twins. TCRdb re-derived calls from the 5' RACE reads in MiXCR, one entry per CDR3 protein. Of hundreds of thousands of distinct CDR3 sequences detected, around 7% appear once; the ten largest clones hold more than 3%. A further study also used this sample, focusing on yellow fever vaccine responses in identical twins.

Sequencing used memory (CD45RO+) T cells sorted from blood. The receptors were gathered from a woman aged 18-35 years in good health.

A word on this clonotype: A read error is possible here, since a much larger clone lies one base away. The chain recombines TRBV20-1 with TRBJ2-5; D is ambiguous. Germline V gene data show CDR1 as DFQATT and CDR2 as SNEGSKA (reference sequence). The CDR3 extends over 13 amino acids. The CDR3, as DNA: TGCAGGGCCGCGAAGACCGCGGTGGAGACCCAGTGCTTC. Protein product: CRAAKTAVETQCF.

CDR3 DNA: TGTGCCAGCAGTATTAGTACCTACGAGCAGTACTTC. This encodes CASSISTYEQYF. The chain employs TRBV28 and TRBJ2-7; D is ambiguous. Germline V gene lookup returns CDR1 MDHEN and CDR2 SYDVKM. V dropped 5 bases and J dropped 2 bases, with 7 bases sitting between them. The CDR3 loop spans 12 amino acids.

This clonotype was detected only a few times. In nucleotides, the CDR3 is TGCAGCACTAGTACTAGCGGGAGAGCTTTTACGCAGTATTTT. Amino acid sequence: CSTSTSGRAFTQYF. V is TRBV29-1 and J is TRBJ2-3; 11 nucleotides match TRBD2. The CDR3 contains 14 residues. The germline V gene encodes CDR1 SQVTM and CDR2 ANQGSEA. J was trimmed by 8 bases and V by 8 bases; bases with no gene match: 12.

The J gene is TRBJ2-3, the V gene TRBV7-8; no definite D call. Between the trimmed V and J ends, which lost 5 bases and 4 bases, there was a span of 19 bases. The CDR3 contains 16 residues. Germline assignment: CDR1 SGHVS and CDR2 FQNEAQ. The CDR3 here is CASSALGSRLPDTQYF. The CDR3 bases are TGTGCCAGCAGCGCCCTCGGCTCTCGCCTCCCAGATACGCAGTATTTT.

CDR3 sequence (DNA): TGTGCCAGCAGTACCGCCGCCGGGGACTGGGGTGGCTATGGCTACACCTTC. Amino acids: CASSTAAGDWGGYGYTF. The chain carries TRBV28 and TRBJ1-2, with D maybe TRBD1 (5 bases). Germline V gives CDR1 MDHEN, CDR2 SYDVKM. The CDR3 sequence is 17 residues long. V lost 5 bases, J lost 4 bases, and 23 bases lay in between.

The rearrangement joins TRBV4-2 to TRBJ2-3; 10 bases are shared with TRBD2. Germline V gene data show CDR1 as LGHNA and CDR2 as YNFKEQ. This CDR3 spans 17 amino acids. Unmatched junction bases numbered 10, after V lost 5 bases and J lost 2 bases. CDR3 amino acids: CASSSGLAVLFTDTQYF. CDR3 bases: TGTGCCAGCAGCTCCGGACTAGCGGTACTCTTCACAGATACGCAGTATTTT.

The J gene is TRBJ2-3, the V gene TRBV11-2, with unresolved D. Germline CDR1 is SGHAT and CDR2 is FQNNGV. Deletions cut 5 bases from V and 3 bases from J, with 9 bases between. The CDR3 contains 13 residues. The CDR3 bases are TGTGCCAGCAGCCGGAAGGTGACAGATACGCAGTATTTT. Residues: CASSRKVTDTQYF.

This clonotype was found many times. The V and J genes are TRBV10-2 and TRBJ2-5; TRBD1 aligns across 10 bases. This CDR3 is built from 13 residues. The V segment lost 7 bases and the J segment 5 bases; nucleotides outside the gene matches: 4. From germline, CDR1 is WSHSY and CDR2 SAAADI. CDR3 bases: TGCGCCAGCATGGGACAGGGGATCGAGACCCAGTACTTC. The encoded protein is CASMGQGIETQYF.

Many counts were recorded for this clonotype. The chain is built from TRBV15 and TRBJ2-3; D gene unclear. The CDR3 totals 15 residues. V lost 1 base to trimming and J lost 3 bases, with 11 bases between them. Germline CDR1 LNHNV, CDR2 YYDKDF (reference sequence). The CDR3 DNA reads as TGTGCCACCAGCAGAGTCCTCGAGGAGACAGATACGCAGTATTTT. Its translation is CATSRVLEETDTQYF. The full variable domain, in which reference TRBV15 and TRBJ2-3 provide the parts outside the CDR3, is DAMVIQNPRYQVTQFGKPVTLSCSQTLNHNVMYWYQQKSSQAPKLLFHYYDKDFNNEADTPDNFQSRRPNTSFCFLDIRSPGLGDTAMYLCATSRVLEETDTQYFGPGTRLTVL.

There are a few counts of this clonotype. The chain combines TRBV6-4 with TRBJ2-2; tentative D call: TRBD2 (6 bases). The CDR3 is made up of 15 amino acids. The V end lost 0 bases, the J end lost 2 bases, and 7 bases lay between the germline ends. Germline assignment: CDR1 MRHNA and CDR2 SNTAGT. CDR3 coding DNA: TGTGCCAGCAGTGACTCGGCGGGAAACACCGGGGAGCTGTTTTTT. Translating gives CASSDSAGNTGELFF.

In this sample, this clonotype turned up a few times. This chain joins TRBV15 and TRBJ2-1; D possibly corresponds to TRBD2 (6 bases). CDR3 length equals 16 residues. Trimming pared 3 bases from V and 6 bases from J, leaving 18 bases between. Germline V gives CDR1 LNHNV, CDR2 YYDKDF (reference sequence). The CDR3 nucleotides read TGTGCCACCAGCAGGAGCGGGCCGGGGACGGGCAATGAGCAGTTCTTC. This gives the protein CATSRSGPGTGNEQFF.

This clonotype was recorded many times. The chain employs TRBV12-3 or TRBV12-4 and TRBJ1-4; D is undetermined. Trimming cost V 5 bases and J 8 bases, with 12 bases left between them. CDR3 length: 13 amino acids. CDR3 bases: TGTGCCAGCAGTCTGGGTTGGAACGAAAAACTGTTTTTT. Its protein product is CASSLGWNEKLFF.